This T cell receptor beta chain was documented in a study of T cells in Graves' hyperthyroidism and ophthalmopathy. Germline assignment: CDR1 KGHSY and CDR2 FQNENV. V lost 0 bases to trimming and J lost 1 base, with 9 bases between them. The CDR3 consists of 15 residues. This clonotype has ten or more counts. Antigen specificity is unknown. Exclusion followed for patients with uncontrolled infection, other autoimmune disease, pregnancy or lactation. Regarding the study as a whole: The model identified upcoming ophthalmopathy a median approximately 6.4 months ahead of onset.

Regions amplified from RNA transcripts were the TCR beta CDR3 regions. A set of HTBI primers served as the primers for a first-round RT-PCR of the TCR CDR3. TCRdb itself ran the multiplex PCR reads through MiXCR, one entry per CDR3 protein. The table lists almost 600,000 distinct CDR3 sequences, around 45% of them singletons. Sequenced input: peripheral blood or thyroid tissue (not recorded which). The source is a young woman with Graves' hyperthyroidism. The chain is built from TRBV16 and TRBJ1-1, with a weak D call TRBD1 (5 bases). In nucleotides, the CDR3 is TGTGCCAGCAGCCAATCAGTACAGGAGAACACTGAAGCTTTCTTT. It is translated as CASSQSVQENTEAFF.